This TCR beta chain was identified during a study of blood T cell repertoires in COVID-19. Study summary: Whether acute or convalescent, the COVID-19 samples came from the United States, Italy and Spain. Sources were T cells, B-cell-depleted T cells, or PBMCs; the material itself was cDNA or gDNA.

This CDR3 has 14 residues. V gave up 5 bases and J gave up 2 bases, with 12 bases separating them. Germline assignment: CDR1 LNHDA and CDR2 SQIVND (reference sequence). Authors' data handling: Quantification of nucleated cells was approximated via reference gene primer amplification. Assay used: immunoSEQ multiplex PCR; TCRdb lists only in-frame clones, some missing. V and J calls plus clone size are reproduced from that table; the DNA served to infer D and trimming. The sample consists of some 250,000 clones, about 80% of them appearing once. The chain carries TRBV19 and TRBJ2-5; maybe TRBD1 (6 bases). The TCR was taken from a woman older than 75 with acute or convalescent COVID-19. Sequenced: peripheral blood. CDR3 nucleotides: TGTGCCAGTAGTTCCGGGACAACTCAAGAGACCCAGTACTTC. Translation gives CASSSGTTQETQYF.